A single sample is the source of the 13 T cell receptor beta chains below, sequenced in a study of regulatory T cells in long-lasting Graves disease. The authors built TCR beta libraries using iRepertoire HTBI primers and Arm-PCR of CDR3 regions. Each CDR3 protein is one row after TCRdb ran MiXCR on the multiplex PCR reads. The table shows roughly 380,000 distinct CDR3 sequences, with around 15% occurring only once. Stated time point: newly diagnosed GD, antithyroid drugs for less than 3 months. RNA isolated from PBMCs was used to make the TCR library. Another study also made use of these data, one on T cells in Graves' hyperthyroidism and ophthalmopathy.

Material: peripheral blood mononuclear cells (PBMCs), obtained at new diagnosis, from a patient treated with antithyroid drugs. The receptor set was obtained from a man aged 40-49 years with Graves disease.

This clonotype was counted only a few times. The V call is TRBV4-2, the J call TRBJ2-3; TRBD2 agrees at 10 bases. The V gene end was trimmed by 2 bases and the J gene end by 2 bases; junction bases not matched to a gene: 13. Germline CDR1 reads LGHNA; CDR2 reads YNFKEQ. This CDR3 region has 19 residues. The CDR3 DNA reads as TGTGCCAGCAGCCAAATGCCTAGCGGGGGATCATTTTCCACAGATACGCAGTATTTT. Protein: CASSQMPSGGSFSTDTQYF.

Only a few counts were recorded for this clonotype. The chain has TRBV19 and TRBJ1-5; no firm D call. V lost 3 bases and J lost 4, with 13 bases in between. There are 15 residues in the CDR3. Germline values: CDR1 LNHDA, CDR2 SQIVND (reference sequence). In nucleotides, the CDR3 is TGTGCCAGTAGTATGTTCGGGCAGGCTAATCAGCCCCAGCATTTT. Residues: CASSMFGQANQPQHF.

Only a few counts were recorded for this clonotype. The V gene is TRBV12-3 or TRBV12-4, the J gene TRBJ2-1; a possible D gene is TRBD2 (7 bases). The CDR3 runs to 13 residues. Between the trimmed V and J ends, which lost 1 base and 11 bases, there was a span of 12 bases. The CDR3 DNA sequence: TGTGCCAGCAGTTTAGGGACGGGGGGCCAGCAGTTCTTC. This translates into CASSLGTGGQQFF.

As for this clonotype: A much larger clone lies one base from this, so it may be a read error. The chain has TRBV28 and TRBJ2-1, with TRBD2 identical over 8 bases. Germline values: CDR1 MDHEN, CDR2 SYDVKM. CDR3 length equals 16 residues. The CDR3 DNA is TGTGCCAGCAAGCCCCTGGGGGCTAGCGGGCACAATGAGCAGCTCTTC. It encodes CASKPLGASGHNEQLF.

Here the CDR3 DNA reads TGTGCCAGCAGTGGAGGGGGCCATGGGTACGAGCAGTACTTC. Its translation is CASSGGGHGYEQYF. The chain uses TRBV27 and TRBJ2-7; D possibly corresponds to TRBD1 (7 bases). Germline V CDR1 and CDR2: MNHEY, SMNVEV (reference sequence). There are 14 residues in the CDR3. Trimming removed 5 bases from V and 4 bases from J, with 15 bases in between.

The genes are TRBV24-1 and TRBJ1-5; 9 nucleotides align to TRBD1. Germline V gene lookup returns CDR1 KGHDR and CDR2 SFDVKD. V lost 3 bases and J lost 5; bases outside the gene matches: 1. The CDR3 totals 14 residues. The CDR3 region has the DNA TGTGCCACCAGTGATGACAGGGGGGATCAGCCCCAGCATTTT. Its translation: CATSDDRGDQPQHF.

There are many counts of this clonotype. The chain combines TRBV5-1 with TRBJ2-7; D may be TRBD2 (5 bases). The CDR3 spans 12 residues. Germline V lookup: CDR1 SGHRS, CDR2 YFSETQ. V lost 2 bases, J lost 6 bases, and 9 bases lay in between. Here the CDR3 DNA reads TGCGCCAGCAGCTTTGTTGGAGGCGAGCAGTACTTC. This gives the protein CASSFVGGEQYF. Full variable domain (rest looked up from reference TRBV5-1 and TRBJ2-7): KAGVTQTPRYLIKTRGQQVTLSCSPISGHRSVSWYQQTPGQGLQFLFEYFSETQRNKGNFPGRFSGRQFSNSRSEMNVSTLELGDSALYLCASSFVGGEQYFGPGTRLTVT.

This chain uses TRBV11-2 with TRBJ2-5; D is possibly TRBD2 (6 bases). Trimming took off 2 bases at V and 7 bases at J, with 14 bases between the two ends. The CDR3 totals 14 residues. Germline V gene lookup returns CDR1 SGHAT and CDR2 FQNNGV. The CDR3 DNA sequence: TGTGCCAGCAGCTTACCTAGCGCGGGGACGACCCAGTACTTC. Translation gives CASSLPSAGTTQYF.

The table lists this clonotype with many counts. The J gene is TRBJ1-1, the V gene TRBV7-9, with D hard to call. This CDR3 spans 12 amino acids. Germline assignment: CDR1 SEHNR and CDR2 FQNEAQ (reference sequence). The ends were cut back, 3 bases at V and 6 bases at J, with 8 bases in the middle. Here the CDR3 reads CASSFVIPEAFF. CDR3 sequence (DNA): TGTGCCAGCAGCTTTGTCATTCCTGAAGCTTTCTTT.

This clonotype was found many times. The rearrangement links TRBV5-4 to TRBJ2-2, with a weak D call TRBD2 (5 bases). The V end lost 4 bases, the J end lost 2 bases, and 15 bases lay between the germline ends. CDR1 and CDR2 from the germline V gene are SGHNT and YYREEE (reference sequence). The CDR3 covers 16 residues. The CDR3 region has the DNA TGTGCCAGCAGCCGGACTGGAGATTATAACACCGGGGAGCTGTTTTTT. Protein sequence: CASSRTGDYNTGELFF.

This clonotype was observed a handful of times. The genes are TRBV13 and TRBJ1-1, with D uncertain. The germline V and J ends were trimmed by 5 bases and 5 bases, with 15 bases remaining between them. CDR1 PRHDT and CDR2 FYEKMQ come from the germline V gene (reference sequence). The CDR3 spans 14 residues. CDR3 residues: CASSPRFLTTEAFF. In DNA, the CDR3 is TGTGCCAGCAGCCCCCGGTTTCTAACTACTGAAGCTTTCTTT.

This clonotype was counted between two and nine times. The V call is TRBV6-9, the J call TRBJ2-7, with TRBD1 identical over 7 bases. The length of the CDR3 is 19 residues. CDR1 and CDR2 from the germline V gene are MNHGY and SVAAGI. Trimming cost V 3 bases and J 2 bases; bases outside gene matches: 19. This chain's CDR3 is CASSYFRRVGQENPYEQYF. In nucleotides, the CDR3 is TGTGCCAGCAGTTACTTTAGGCGTGTAGGACAGGAGAACCCCTACGAGCAGTACTTC.

The rearrangement joins TRBV27 to TRBJ1-5; 9 positions agree with TRBD1. V dropped 4 bases and J dropped 0; count of bases not matched to a gene: 4. CDR3 length: 16 residues. Looked up from germline, CDR1 is MNHEY and CDR2 is SMNVEV (reference sequence). CDR3 amino acids: CASSYRTGDSNQPQHF. The CDR3 DNA is TGTGCCAGCAGTTACCGGACAGGGGATAGCAATCAGCCCCAGCATTTT.